This T cell receptor (beta chain) was observed in a study of beta chain features in type 1 diabetes. Every bit of the isolated RNA underwent reverse transcription, so sequencing read expressed TCRB transcripts. The method was immunoSEQ multiplex PCR; TCRdb's version includes in-frame clones alone and lacks a portion of them. The data hold almost 250,000 clones, with 13% to 15% observed a single time. This clone was seen just once. Between the trimmed V and J ends, which lost 0 bases and 1 base, there was a span of 11 bases. CDR3 length: 16 amino acids. Germline V CDR1 and CDR2: SGHAT, FQNNGV. The chain has TRBV11-2 and TRBJ2-3; D not resolved. Sequences were obtained from naive CD4+ T cells from blood. The origin of this receptor is a woman in her forties in good health. Written as DNA, the CDR3 is TGTGCCAGCAGCTTAGAGCCGGGTATGGGCACAGATACGCAGTATTTT. It encodes CASSLEPGMGTDTQYF. Full variable domain (missing parts from reference TRBV11-2 and TRBJ2-3): EAGVAQSPRYKIIEKRQSVAFWCNPISGHATLYWYQQILGQGPKLLIQFQNNGVVDDSQLPKDRFSAERLKGVDSTLKIQPAKLEDSAVYLCASSLEPGMGTDTQYFGPGTRLTVL.